This T cell receptor beta chain was documented in a study of T cells in Graves' hyperthyroidism and ophthalmopathy. Amplified TCR beta CDR3 regions derived from RNA transcripts. Researchers ran a first-round RT-PCR on the TCR CDR3 using the HTBI primer set. Using its own MiXCR run on the multiplex PCR reads, TCRdb lists one record per CDR3 protein. This sample has about 740,000 distinct CDR3 sequences; about 14% occur once, and the top ten carry roughly 10%. Findings of the study overall: Among thyroid clonotypes expanded above 0.001, most also appeared in blood.

This clonotype was seen many times. Antigen unknown. The sample consisted of blood. This receptor was identified in a young woman with Graves' hyperthyroidism.

CDR3 residues: CASSLGGTGIYGYTF. The CDR3, as DNA: TGTGCCAGCAGTTTGGGGGGAACAGGTATCTATGGCTACACCTTC. This chain uses TRBV28 with TRBJ1-2; D is perhaps TRBD1 (5 bases). The CDR3 has 15 amino acids. Germline V lookup: CDR1 MDHEN, CDR2 SYDVKM. With 3 bases removed from V and 4 bases from J, the gap between germline ends came to 15 bases.